Listed here are 20 T cell receptor beta chains from one sample, sequenced in a study of control samples from healthy donors and cancer patients. Some clones are missing from TCRdb's copy, which holds only in-frame ones; the method was immunoSEQ multiplex PCR. The sample lists roughly 450,000 clones, roughly 90% occurring once. The source material was PBMCs. The source is a man in his forties with head and neck cancer.

The rearrangement uses TRBV14 and TRBJ2-3; D uncertain. Germline V gives CDR1 SGHDN, CDR2 FVKESK. Trimming shortened V by 4 bases and J by 6 bases, and 14 bases separated the two germline ends. The CDR3 totals 14 residues. The CDR3 bases are TGTGCCAGCAGCCCCCGAGGACCTCACGATACGCAGTATTTT. Its protein product is CASSPRGPHDTQYF.

This rearrangement joins TRBV30 to TRBJ1-2; D is unresolved. The CDR3 spans 12 residues. Trimming took off 2 bases at V and 7 bases at J, with 11 bases between the two ends. Germline CDR1 GTSNPN, CDR2 SVGIG (reference sequence). The CDR3 sequence: CAWSRLPTGYTF. CDR3 coding DNA: TGTGCCTGGAGTAGGCTTCCTACTGGCTACACCTTC.

V usage is TRBV2 and J usage is TRBJ1-2; D may be TRBD1 (6 bases). V gave up 6 bases and J gave up 2 bases, with 19 bases separating them. CDR3 length equals 16 residues. Germline values: CDR1 SNHLY, CDR2 FYNNEI. The CDR3 DNA sequence: TGTGCCAGCAGGACCTCCACCGTGACAGGAAACTATGGCTACACCTTC. It translates to CASRTSTVTGNYGYTF. Variable domain in full (rest from reference TRBV2 and TRBJ1-2): EPEVTQTPSHQVTQMGQEVILRCVPISNHLYFYWYRQILGQKVEFLVSFYNNEISEKSEIFDDQFSVERPDGSNFTLKIRSTKLEDSAMYFCASRTSTVTGNYGYTFGSGTRLTVV.

This chain joins TRBV2 and TRBJ2-7; 9 bases match TRBD2. CDR3 size: 17 residues. Germline CDR1 is SNHLY and CDR2 is FYNNEI. Unmatched junction bases numbered 11, after V lost 0 bases and J lost 5 bases. The CDR3 protein is CASSEAGGGSGSHEQYF. The CDR3 nucleotides are TGTGCCAGCAGTGAAGCCGGGGGGGGTAGCGGGAGCCACGAGCAGTACTTC.

The gene calls are TRBV6-5 and TRBJ1-2; 9 bases line up with TRBD1. V lost 6 bases to trimming and J lost 8 bases; unmatched junction nucleotides: 10. This CDR3 has 14 amino acids. Germline CDR1 and CDR2: MNHEY and SVGAGI. This CDR3 reads CASRPTDRGGGYTF. In DNA form, the CDR3 reads TGTGCCAGCAGGCCAACGGACAGGGGAGGAGGCTACACCTTC.

This clone appeared once. The chain uses TRBV11-3 and TRBJ2-7, with unresolved D. The V gene's germline CDR1 is SGHNT and CDR2 YENEEA. The V gene lost 8 bases and the J gene lost 2 bases, with 10 bases spanning the gap. The CDR3 is 12 residues long. The CDR3 here is CASGRTPYEQYF. The CDR3 nucleotides are TGTGCCAGCGGAAGGACCCCCTACGAGCAGTACTTC.

The chain couples TRBV2 to TRBJ2-7; 14 bases align to TRBD2. Per the germline V gene, CDR1 is SNHLY and CDR2 is FYNNEI. V gave up 7 bases and J gave up 5 bases; unmatched junction bases: 4. This CDR3 comprises 14 residues. DNA of the CDR3: TGTGCCAGCACCGGGACTAGCGGGAGTAACGAGCAGTACTTC. Its protein is CASTGTSGSNEQYF.

The chain has TRBV7-9 and TRBJ1-3; TRBD1 is a possible D gene (5 bases). The CDR3 runs 17 residues. V lost 5 bases, J lost 2 bases, and 19 bases lay in between. CDR1 and CDR2 from the germline V gene are SEHNR and FQNEAQ (reference sequence). CDR3 sequence (DNA): TGTGCCAGCAGCCGCTCTGGAGGGGCTCCGACTGGAAACACCATATATTTT. Residues: CASSRSGGAPTGNTIYF.

This clone was picked up one time. V is TRBV9 and J is TRBJ1-3; a possible D gene is TRBD1 (6 bases). Germline V gives CDR1 SGDLS, CDR2 YYNGEE. Between the trimmed V and J ends, which lost 4 bases and 0 bases, there was a span of 23 bases. The CDR3 sequence is 19 residues long. The CDR3 bases are TGTGCCAGCAGCCTCAACCCTAGGACAGCTGAGGACTCTGGAAACACCATATATTTT. This translates into CASSLNPRTAEDSGNTIYF.

The V call is TRBV28, the J call TRBJ2-1, with 14 positions matching TRBD2. Unmatched junction bases numbered 7, after V lost 5 bases and J lost 4 bases. Per germline, CDR1 MDHEN and CDR2 SYDVKM. This CDR3 region has 17 residues. CDR3 loop: CASSTRTSGRLYNEQFF. CDR3 coding DNA: TGTGCCAGCAGTACCCGGACTAGCGGGAGGTTATACAATGAGCAGTTCTTC.

The chain employs TRBV6-1 and TRBJ2-1; possibly TRBD2 for D (6 bases). V lost 3 bases and J lost 4, with 10 bases in between. The V gene's germline CDR1 is MNHNS and CDR2 SASEGT. The CDR3 is 14 amino acids. The CDR3 nucleotides read TGTGCCAGCAGTGAGGCGGGATTGTACAATGAGCAGTTCTTC. Translating gives CASSEAGLYNEQFF.

V usage is TRBV10-1 and J usage is TRBJ2-7; a possible D gene is TRBD1 (5 bases). The length of the CDR3 is 14 residues. The germline CDR1 and CDR2 sequences are WNHNN and SYGVQD (reference sequence). V gave up 2 bases and J gave up 7 bases, with 15 bases separating them. CDR3 in DNA: TGCGCCAGCAGTGAGCTTGGGGCCCTTCAGGAGCAGTACTTC. Translation gives CASSELGALQEQYF.

The V call is TRBV7-9, the J call TRBJ1-4; the D is unclear. Between the trimmed V and J ends, which lost 5 bases and 4 bases, there was a span of 17 bases. Germline V gives CDR1 SEHNR, CDR2 FQNEAQ (reference sequence). CDR3 length: 16 residues. The CDR3 DNA is TGTGCCAGCAGCCGCGGAGGGATCTCGGTTAATGAAAAACTGTTTTTT. It encodes CASSRGGISVNEKLFF.

The chain combines TRBV19 with TRBJ1-5; D gene ambiguous. This CDR3 contains 15 residues. Trimming removed 3 bases from V and 0 bases from J, with 9 bases in between. Germline V gene data show CDR1 as LNHDA and CDR2 as SQIVND (reference sequence). CDR3 sequence: CASSIAGDSNQPQHF. The CDR3 DNA is TGTGCCAGTAGTATCGCTGGGGATAGCAATCAGCCCCAGCATTTT. The whole variable domain, filled in from reference TRBV19 and TRBJ1-5, reads DGGITQSPKYLFRKEGQNVTLSCEQNLNHDAMYWYRQDPGQGLRLIYYSQIVNDFQKGDIAEGYSVSREKKESFPLTVTSAQKNPTAFYLCASSIAGDSNQPQHFGDGTRLSIL.

This sequence joins TRBV5-1 and TRBJ2-2; perhaps TRBD2 as D (5 bases). V lost 2 bases and J lost 1, with 12 bases in between. CDR3 length: 16 residues. CDR1 and CDR2 from the germline V gene are SGHRS and YFSETQ. In DNA form, the CDR3 reads TGCGCCAGCAGCTTCGTTACGGGGATGAACACCGGGGAGCTGTTTTTT. This gives the protein CASSFVTGMNTGELFF.

This chain joins TRBV6-4 and TRBJ2-1, with D maybe TRBD1 (6 bases). Trimming stripped 6 bases from V and 6 bases from J, with 12 bases between. The CDR3 runs to 13 residues. From germline, CDR1 is MRHNA and CDR2 SNTAGT. The DNA of the CDR3 is TGTGCCAGCAGGGGGAGAGGGGGCAATGAGCAGTTCTTC. Encoded protein: CASRGRGGNEQFF.

The sample holds one count of this clone. The chain carries TRBV18 and TRBJ1-6, with 8 bases identical to TRBD1. The CDR3 length is 15 residues. J gave up 2 bases and V 5 bases, and 2 bases lay outside the gene matches. CDR1 and CDR2 from the germline V gene are KGHSH and LQKENI. The DNA for the CDR3 is TGTGCCAGCTCAGCCAGGGGGCCCTATAATTCACCCCTCCACTTT. Its protein product is CASSARGPYNSPLHF.

Only one count was recorded for this clone. The chain recombines TRBV7-6 with TRBJ1-2; D perhaps matches TRBD1 (5 bases). This CDR3 has 16 residues. V shed 5 bases and J shed 3 bases, with 19 bases lying between them. Germline V gene data show CDR1 as SGHVS and CDR2 as FNYEAQ. CDR3: CASSPYRDRGDYGYTF. DNA of the CDR3: TGTGCCAGCAGCCCATACCGAGACAGAGGAGACTATGGCTACACCTTC.

This clone was counted between two and nine times. V and J are TRBV29-1 and TRBJ2-5; D is unresolved. Germline assignment: CDR1 SQVTM and CDR2 ANQGSEA. There are 12 residues in the CDR3. The V and J ends lost 4 bases and 3 bases respectively, with 9 bases between them. The CDR3 here is CSVGDNEETQYF. For the CDR3, the DNA is TGCAGCGTTGGCGACAACGAAGAGACCCAGTACTTC.

This clone was recorded a few times. This chain links TRBV5-6 with TRBJ1-6; D is unresolved. The germline gives CDR1 SGHDT, CDR2 YYEEEE. The CDR3 consists of 16 residues. V was trimmed by 3 bases and J by 0 bases, leaving 10 bases between them. The CDR3 spells CASSSGFYSYNSPLHF. The CDR3 bases are TGTGCCAGCAGCTCCGGATTTTACTCCTATAATTCACCCCTCCACTTT.